The rows below give T cell receptor beta chains drawn from one sample of a study of blood T cell repertoires in COVID-19. Clones were sequenced by immunoSEQ multiplex PCR, and TCRdb holds only the in-frame ones, with some missing. Of fewer than 250,000 clones in the sample, roughly 90% are singletons; the top ten hold around 8.4%. Material: PBMCs or T cells enriched from blood (not recorded which). These receptors came from a woman aged 18-29 years who had recovered from COVID-19. Both conserved end residues are part of each CDR3. The D gene is left open where the match is weak. A clone size is listed for some rows: how often the clone was seen (once, few, many), or a class if it is expanded.

.	TRBV19	TRBJ2-1	.	CATSRTPLRGDEQFF	TGTGCCACCTCCAGGACGCCCCTCAGGGGCGATGAGCAGTTCTTC
.	TRBV7-3	TRBJ1-1	many	CASSLEANTEAFF	TGTGCCAGCAGCTTAGAGGCCAACACTGAAGCTTTCTTT
.	TRBV4-1	TRBJ1-3	.	CASSQEDFSGNTIYF	TGCGCCAGCAGCCAAGAGGACTTCTCTGGAAACACCATATATTTT
.	TRBV15	TRBJ2-3	.	CATSSGTAISTDTQYF	TGTGCCACCAGCAGCGGGACTGCCATCAGCACAGATACGCAGTATTTT
.	TRBV5-4	TRBJ2-5	.	CATSAAGRETQYF	TGTGCCACCTCGGCGGCGGGGCGGGAGACCCAGTACTTC
.	TRBV28	TRBJ1-6	.	CASSLTQGTSNSPLHF	TGTGCCAGCAGTTTAACCCAGGGGACGAGTAATTCACCCCTCCACTTT
.	TRBV6-5	TRBJ2-7	.	CASSFQTTGTGEQYF	TGTGCCAGCAGTTTCCAAACCACAGGGACGGGAGAGCAGTACTTC
TRBD1	TRBV7-9	TRBJ2-5	.	CASSLDRDRRRETQYF	TGTGCCAGCAGCTTAGATAGGGACAGGAGACGGGAGACCCAGTACTTC
.	TRBV19	TRBJ1-5	.	CASSTGWDQPQHF	TGTGCCAGTAGTACAGGGTGGGATCAGCCCCAGCATTTT
TRBD1	TRBV7-9	TRBJ1-3	.	CASRPGTAPSLGNTIYF	TGTGCCAGCAGACCAGGGACAGCTCCCTCCCTCGGAAACACCATATATTTT
.	TRBV27	TRBJ2-1	.	CASSFDIGSSYNEQFF	TGTGCCAGCAGTTTCGACATAGGGAGCTCCTACAATGAGCAGTTCTTC
TRBD2	TRBV7-9	TRBJ2-2	.	CASSFSSGNGELFF	TGTGCCAGCAGCTTTTCTAGCGGAAACGGGGAGCTGTTTTTT
TRBD2	TRBV18	TRBJ2-1	.	CASSPVAGANNEQFF	TGTGCCAGCTCACCTGTAGCGGGGGCCAACAATGAGCAGTTCTTC
TRBD1	TRBV27	TRBJ1-5	few	CASSPGQGNQPQHF	TGTGCCAGCAGTCCGGGACAGGGAAATCAGCCCCAGCATTTT
.	TRBV5-1	TRBJ1-2	once	CASSSPEDIRDNYGYTF	TGCGCCAGCAGCTCCCCGGAGGATATTCGGGATAACTATGGCTACACCTTC
.	TRBV6-5	TRBJ1-1	.	CASSYAYRPYEAFF	TGTGCCAGCAGTTACGCCTACAGACCATATGAAGCTTTCTTT
.	TRBV18	TRBJ2-3	.	CASSPELLDTQYF	TGTGCCAGCTCACCCGAGCTCCTAGATACGCAGTATTTT
TRBD1	TRBV19	TRBJ1-5	.	CASSSTGIRQPQHF	TGTGCCAGTAGTTCGACAGGGATTCGACAGCCCCAGCATTTT
TRBD1	TRBV2	TRBJ1-6	once	CASSGKTDRTNSPLHF	TGTGCCAGCAGTGGTAAGACGGACAGGACCAATTCACCCCTCCACTTT
TRBD1	TRBV7-2	TRBJ1-6	.	CASSREQGNHSPLHF	TGTGCCAGCAGCCGCGAACAGGGGAATCATTCACCCCTCCACTTT
TRBD2	TRBV12-5	TRBJ2-5	.	CASGLSPSGGAVETQYF	TGTGCTAGTGGTTTGTCCCCCTCCGGGGGGGCCGTGGAGACCCAGTACTTC
TRBD2	TRBV7-9	TRBJ2-5	.	CASSWDPSGGQETQYF	TGTGCCAGCAGCTGGGATCCTAGCGGGGGCCAAGAGACCCAGTACTTC
.	TRBV10-3	TRBJ2-7	.	CAIRKTDSTYEQYF	TGTGCCATCAGGAAGACAGATTCTACCTACGAGCAGTACTTC
.	TRBV3-1/TRBV3-2	TRBJ1-3	few	CASSYSTGNTIYF	TGTGCCAGCAGCTACTCGACTGGAAACACCATATATTTT
TRBD1	TRBV7-6	TRBJ1-1	.	CASSLVLGQEVVFF	TGTGCCAGCAGCTTAGTTTTGGGACAGGAGGTAGTTTTCTTT
.	TRBV19	TRBJ2-3	.	CASSIFQGDTQYF	TGTGCCAGTAGTATTTTCCAGGGAGATACGCAGTATTTT
.	TRBV18	TRBJ1-3	once	CASSTRGGAGNTIYF	TGTGCCAGCTCCACTCGCGGGGGGGCTGGAAACACCATATATTTT
.	TRBV19	TRBJ1-1	.	CASIRRGSDTEAFF	TGTGCCAGTATCCGTCGAGGATCCGACACTGAAGCTTTCTTT
TRBD1	TRBV4-1	TRBJ2-7	.	CASSQSPNLGQGRKDYEQYF	TGCGCCAGCAGCCAGTCTCCTAACCTAGGACAGGGGAGGAAGGATTACGAGCAGTACTTC
.	TRBV19	TRBJ1-5	.	CASSGQGRQPQHF	TGTGCCAGTAGTGGCCAGGGCCGTCAGCCCCAGCATTTT
TRBD2	TRBV18	TRBJ2-3	.	CASSPQVAGEGTQYF	TGTGCCAGCTCACCACAGGTAGCGGGGGAGGGGACGCAGTATTTT
.	TRBV19	TRBJ1-6	.	CASTRGDRSSYNSPLHF	TGTGCCAGTACCAGGGGCGACAGGAGCTCCTATAATTCACCCCTCCACTTT
TRBD2	TRBV7-2	TRBJ2-5	.	CASSLGTSGGAGETQYF	TGTGCCAGCAGCTTAGGGACTAGCGGGGGGGCCGGGGAGACCCAGTACTTC
TRBD2	TRBV11-3	TRBJ2-1	.	CASSWGLEGDEQFF	TGTGCCAGCAGCTGGGGACTAGAAGGAGATGAGCAGTTCTTC
TRBD2	TRBV7-9	TRBJ2-3	.	CASTLAENTQYF	TGTGCCAGCACCCTAGCGGAGAATACGCAGTATTTT
TRBD2	TRBV4-2	TRBJ2-2	.	CASSQDVIAGPTGELFF	TGTGCCAGCAGCCAAGATGTAATAGCGGGACCCACCGGGGAGCTGTTTTTT
TRBD1	TRBV5-1	TRBJ2-3	.	CASSLTGGISTDTQYF	TGCGCCAGCAGCCTGACAGGGGGAATTAGCACAGATACGCAGTATTTT
.	TRBV9	TRBJ1-1	.	CASSVVGQNTEAFF	TGTGCCAGCAGCGTAGTGGGCCAGAACACTGAAGCTTTCTTT
TRBD1	TRBV15	TRBJ2-7	.	CATSTRGGTGGAYEQYF	TGTGCCACCAGCACCCGGGGGGGGACAGGGGGCGCCTACGAGCAGTACTTC
.	TRBV7-2	TRBJ2-7	.	CASSLTGFSHYEQYF	TGTGCCAGCAGCTTAACAGGGTTCTCCCACTACGAGCAGTACTTC
.	TRBV4-2	TRBJ1-2	.	CASSQDHMGTSNYGYTF	TGTGCCAGCAGCCAAGATCATATGGGCACCTCTAACTATGGCTACACCTTC
TRBD1	TRBV5-1	TRBJ1-1	.	CASSQGGNTEAFF	TGCGCCAGCTCACAGGGGGGGAACACTGAAGCTTTCTTT
TRBD2	TRBV19	TRBJ2-1	.	CASSPRVAGAMSSYNEQFF	TGTGCCAGTAGTCCTCGGGTAGCGGGGGCCATGAGCTCCTACAATGAGCAGTTCTTC
.	TRBV27	TRBJ1-2	.	CASSPNPRGNTGYTF	TGTGCCAGCAGTCCGAACCCCAGGGGCAATACTGGCTACACCTTC
TRBD1	TRBV6-5	TRBJ1-6	.	CASSPGTGYSPLHF	TGTGCCAGCAGTCCCGGGACAGGGTATTCACCCCTCCACTTT
TRBD2	TRBV27	TRBJ2-3	.	CASSPPRTSGGPRITDTQYF	TGTGCCAGCAGTCCACCCAGGACTAGCGGGGGGCCGAGAATCACAGATACGCAGTATTTT
.	TRBV24-1	TRBJ1-3	.	CATREGSGNTIYF	TGTGCCACGAGGGAGGGTTCTGGAAACACCATATATTTT
.	TRBV27	TRBJ2-3	.	CASSTGGTDTQYF	TGTGCCAGCAGCACCGGGGGCACAGATACGCAGTATTTT
.	TRBV15	TRBJ1-4	.	CATSRQGWEKLFF	TGTGCCACCAGCAGGCAGGGTTGGGAAAAACTGTTTTTT
TRBD1	TRBV2	TRBJ2-5	.	CASSRDRDETQYF	TGTGCCAGCAGCCGGGACAGGGACGAGACCCAGTACTTC
TRBD2	TRBV27	TRBJ2-4	.	CASSPRTSTPYVKNIQYF	TGTGCCAGCAGTCCACGGACTAGCACACCTTATGTCAAAAACATTCAGTACTTC
.	TRBV28	TRBJ1-6	.	CASKRREPPLHF	TGTGCCAGCAAGCGCAGGGAACCACCCCTCCACTTT
.	TRBV7-9	TRBJ1-3	many	CASSNGVNTIYF	TGTGCCAGCAGCAACGGAGTAAACACCATATATTTT
TRBD1	TRBV30	TRBJ1-1	once	CAWSVTGTGVQAFF	TGTGCCTGGAGTGTGACCGGGACAGGGGTTCAAGCTTTCTTT
.	TRBV5-4	TRBJ1-1	.	CASSLGEREERAFF	TGTGCCAGCAGCTTGGGGGAAAGGGAGGAGAGAGCTTTCTTT
.	TRBV30	TRBJ1-1	.	CAWSVQSNTEAFF	TGTGCCTGGAGTGTCCAGTCAAACACTGAAGCTTTCTTT
.	TRBV10-1	TRBJ1-4	.	CASSQQGTNEKLFF	TGCGCCAGCAGTCAACAGGGTACGAATGAAAAACTGTTTTTT
.	TRBV7-9	TRBJ1-2	.	CASSFGGADYGYTF	TGTGCCAGCAGCTTTGGGGGCGCCGACTATGGCTACACCTTC
TRBD1	TRBV19	TRBJ1-1	.	CAAGTGNTEAFF	TGTGCCGCCGGGACAGGGAACACTGAAGCTTTCTTT